The clone carrying this T cell receptor (beta chain) occurred once. The data derive from a study of T cell responses to AZD1222 COVID-19 vaccine. Germline-derived CDR1 and CDR2 are SGHNT and YYREEE (reference sequence). The CDR3 runs to 15 residues. Trimming shortened V by 0 bases and J by 0 bases, and 7 bases separated the two germline ends. Data came from immunoSEQ multiplex PCR; TCRdb stores just in-frame clones and leaves some out. The sample shows approximately 130,000 clones, roughly 92% of them seen only once. V is TRBV5-4 and J is TRBJ1-3; no clear D. This sample comprised peripheral blood, obtained on day 0 of AZD1222 vaccination. The sequence derives from an adult in good health. CDR3 nucleotide sequence: TGTGCCAGCAGCTTGGGGCCGAACTCTGGAAACACCATATATTTT. Its translation is CASSLGPNSGNTIYF.